These 21 T cell receptor beta chains were all obtained from the same sample, sequenced in a study of Ad26.COV2.S vaccination and SARS-CoV-2 variants. TCRdb's table, derived via immunoSEQ multiplex PCR, lists solely in-frame clones and lacks some. The sample includes about 390,000 clones, around nine tenths of them seen just once. Treatment given: about 20 received Ad26.COV2.S at low or high dose, single or two shots; about five received placebo; per-sample allocation not given. Sampling was done on day 63 after the first vaccine or placebo injection. The sequencing used peripheral blood, collected in a trial of Ad26.COV2.S vaccine versus placebo. These receptors were obtained from a person between 18 and 65 years old who received the Ad26.COV2.S COVID-19 vaccine or a placebo.

The V call is TRBV9, the J call TRBJ2-3; 8 bases are shared with TRBD2. Germline CDR1 SGDLS, CDR2 YYNGEE. This CDR3 is 15 amino acids long. The V and J ends lost 4 bases and 3 bases, in that order; junction bases with no gene match: 7. The CDR3 protein is CASSPRLAMTDTQYF. CDR3 nucleotides: TGTGCCAGCAGCCCCCGACTAGCGATGACAGATACGCAGTATTTT.

The chain couples TRBV11-2 to TRBJ2-2; no definite D call. The germline CDR1 and CDR2 sequences are SGHAT and FQNNGV. V lost 5 bases and J 0 bases, leaving 13 bases between the germline ends. The CDR3 length is 16 residues. DNA of the CDR3: TGTGCCAGCAGCCCCAGATCGTCATCGAACACCGGGGAGCTGTTTTTT. This encodes CASSPRSSSNTGELFF.

CDR3 DNA: TGTGCCAGCAGTGAGGACAACTCTGGGGCCAACGTCCTGACTTTC. Translated: CASSEDNSGANVLTF. The rearrangement links TRBV6-1 to TRBJ2-6, with D perhaps matching TRBD1 (5 bases). The CDR3 length is 15 residues. V dropped 3 bases and J dropped 0 bases, with 6 bases sitting between them. Germline V gives CDR1 MNHNS, CDR2 SASEGT.

The chain links TRBV18 to TRBJ1-5; 9 bases match TRBD1. V was clipped by 2 bases and J by 4 bases; unmatched bases: 0. Germline lookup yields CDR1 KGHSH and CDR2 LQKENI. The CDR3 sequence is 14 residues long. CDR3 residues: CASSPGTGNQPQHF. The CDR3 DNA is TGTGCCAGCTCACCAGGGACAGGGAATCAGCCCCAGCATTTT.

The chain couples TRBV6-2 or TRBV6-3 to TRBJ2-7, with D possibly TRBD1 on 5 matching bases. The length of the CDR3 is 13 residues. Between the trimmed V and J ends, which lost 2 bases and 6 bases, there was a span of 11 bases. CDR1 and CDR2 from the germline V gene are MNHEY and SVGEGT. The CDR3 coding sequence is TGTGCCAGCAGTTACGTGGACAAGAGCGAGCAGTACTTC. This gives the protein CASSYVDKSEQYF.

V is TRBV10-3 and J is TRBJ2-1; D call uncertain. This CDR3 contains 13 residues. Germline loops: CDR1 ENHRY, CDR2 SYGVKD. V lost 8 bases and J lost 0, with 8 bases in between. The CDR3 DNA follows: TGTGCCATCGGCGGTAGCTCCTACAATGAGCAGTTCTTC. This codes for CAIGGSSYNEQFF.

This rearrangement joins TRBV5-1 to TRBJ2-7; maybe TRBD1 (6 bases). V lost 0 bases and J lost 0, with 13 bases in between. The CDR3 extends over 16 amino acids. Looked up from germline, CDR1 is SGHRS and CDR2 is YFSETQ. The CDR3 nucleotides are TGCGCCAGCAGCTTGGGAGGGGGAGAAAGCTCCTACGAGCAGTACTTC. Translating it yields CASSLGGGESSYEQYF. Looking up the rest from reference TRBV5-1 and TRBJ2-7 gives the full variable domain: KAGVTQTPRYLIKTRGQQVTLSCSPISGHRSVSWYQQTPGQGLQFLFEYFSETQRNKGNFPGRFSGRQFSNSRSEMNVSTLELGDSALYLCASSLGGGESSYEQYFGPGTRLTVT.

This chain links TRBV7-2 with TRBJ2-1; 10 nucleotides agree with TRBD1. The germline V gene encodes CDR1 SGHTA and CDR2 FQGNSA. The V and J ends lost 4 bases and 3 bases, in that order; junction bases with no gene match: 3. The CDR3 consists of 15 residues. CDR3 protein: CASSYGTGDYNEQFF. The CDR3 coding sequence is TGTGCCAGCAGCTATGGGACAGGGGACTACAATGAGCAGTTCTTC. Complete variable domain (other parts from reference TRBV7-2 and TRBJ2-1): GAGVSQSPSNKVTEKGKDVELRCDPISGHTALYWYRQSLGQGLEFLIYFQGNSAPDKSGLPSDRFSAERTGGSVSTLTIQRTQQEDSAVYLCASSYGTGDYNEQFFGPGTRLTVL.

This sequence joins TRBV7-8 and TRBJ2-2; D remains ambiguous. This CDR3 region has 15 residues. Between the trimmed V and J ends, which lost 1 base and 0 bases, there was a span of 6 bases. The germline CDR1 and CDR2 sequences are SGHVS and FQNEAQ. The CDR3 loop is CASSLGTANTGELFF. The CDR3 nucleotides read TGTGCCAGCAGCTTAGGAACAGCGAACACCGGGGAGCTGTTTTTT.

J is TRBJ2-7 and V is TRBV4-2; possibly TRBD1 for D (6 bases). V gave up 4 bases and J gave up 4 bases, with 14 bases separating them. The germline CDR1 and CDR2 sequences are LGHNA and YNFKEQ. The CDR3 spans 14 residues. The CDR3 is CASSPAQGVYEQYF. The CDR3, as DNA: TGTGCCAGCAGCCCGGCACAGGGTGTGTACGAGCAGTACTTC.

V gene TRBV29-1 combines with J gene TRBJ1-1; D is ambiguous. Germline V gene lookup returns CDR1 SQVTM and CDR2 ANQGSEA. Deletions cut 7 bases from V and 3 bases from J, with 9 bases between. CDR3 size: 11 residues. The CDR3 nucleotides read TGCAGCGGTAAAGCCTACACTGAAGCTTTCTTT. It encodes CSGKAYTEAFF.

This chain connects TRBV5-1 to TRBJ1-4; D unresolved. CDR1 is SGHRS, CDR2 YFSETQ, per germline. Trimming took 4 bases from V and 8 from J, leaving 18 bases between them. CDR3 length: 15 residues. Here the CDR3 DNA reads TGCGCCAGCAGCGGCTCAGCGGAGCAACACGAAAAACTGTTTTTT. The encoded protein is CASSGSAEQHEKLFF.

The rearrangement uses TRBV3-1 (or the pseudogene TRBV3-2) and TRBJ1-1; no clear D gene. V was cut by 0 bases and J by 6 bases, with 14 bases left in between. CDR3 size: 15 residues. Germline lookup yields CDR1 LGHDT and CDR2 YNNKEL (reference sequence). The CDR3 DNA sequence: TGTGCCAGCAGCCAAGAAGTGGGGAGTCTCTCTGAAGCTTTCTTT. It codes for CASSQEVGSLSEAFF.

The chain links TRBV5-6 to TRBJ2-1; tentatively, D is TRBD1 (6 bases). CDR3 length equals 18 residues. The germline V and J ends were trimmed by 3 bases and 1 base, with 20 bases remaining between them. CDR1 is SGHDT and CDR2 is YYEEEE in the germline V gene. The CDR3 loop is CASSSPDSADFSYNEQFF. DNA for the CDR3: TGTGCCAGCAGCTCTCCGGACAGTGCCGATTTTTCCTACAATGAGCAGTTCTTC.

V is TRBV5-1 and J is TRBJ1-3, with a tentative D call TRBD1 (5 bases). The CDR3 has 14 residues. The germline V gene has CDR1 SGHRS and CDR2 YFSETQ. Trimming pared 0 bases from V and 4 bases from J, leaving 8 bases between. Here the CDR3 reads CASSLEGEGNTIYF. The CDR3 DNA sequence: TGCGCCAGCAGCTTGGAAGGGGAAGGAAACACCATATATTTT. Filled out from reference TRBV5-1 and TRBJ1-3, the complete variable domain reads KAGVTQTPRYLIKTRGQQVTLSCSPISGHRSVSWYQQTPGQGLQFLFEYFSETQRNKGNFPGRFSGRQFSNSRSEMNVSTLELGDSALYLCASSLEGEGNTIYFGEGSWLTVV.

The chain has TRBV9 and TRBJ2-3, with D possibly being TRBD2 (7 bases). Trimming cost V 2 bases and J 2 bases, with 15 bases left between them. CDR3 size: 16 residues. Germline assignment: CDR1 SGDLS and CDR2 YYNGEE. CDR3 residues: CASSVGAGAFTDTQYF. For the CDR3, the DNA is TGTGCCAGCAGCGTCGGGGCGGGGGCCTTCACAGATACGCAGTATTTT.

As to this clone: This same CDR3 is encoded by further DNA sequences in the sample. The V call is TRBV6-5, the J call TRBJ1-1; D unclear. Per the germline V gene, CDR1 is MNHEY and CDR2 is SVGAGI. Trimming removed 2 bases at V and 2 bases at J, with 6 bases between. The CDR3 runs to 13 residues. The CDR3 spells CASSYGRNTEAFF. CDR3 bases: TGTGCCAGCAGTTACGGGCGAAACACTGAAGCTTTCTTT.

V is TRBV12-3 or TRBV12-4 and J is TRBJ2-3; unclear D gene. The CDR3 length is 13 residues. V lost 3 bases and J lost 0, with 4 bases in between. CDR3 sequence reads: CASSLDSTDTQYF. Written as DNA, the CDR3 is TGTGCCAGCAGTTTGGACAGCACAGATACGCAGTATTTT.

This chain links TRBV10-3 with TRBJ2-2, with D hard to call. Germline-derived CDR1 and CDR2 are ENHRY and SYGVKD. This CDR3 has 12 amino acids. Trimming took 6 bases from V and 2 from J, leaving 4 bases between them. CDR3: CAIRGNTGELFF. CDR3 bases: TGTGCCATCAGGGGAAACACCGGGGAGCTGTTTTTT.

This clone was seen a handful of times. CDR3 in DNA: TGTGCCAGCAGCTTGTGGACAGGGGGCAATCAGCCCCAGCATTTT. This gives the protein CASSLWTGGNQPQHF. This chain uses TRBV7-2 with TRBJ1-5; TRBD1 agrees at 9 bases. Germline assignment: CDR1 SGHTA and CDR2 FQGNSA. Trimming cost V 3 bases and J 2 bases; bases outside gene matches: 2. This CDR3 region has 15 residues.

The chain carries TRBV4-3 and TRBJ1-6; maybe TRBD1 (5 bases). Germline V CDR1 and CDR2: LGHNA, YSLEER. The CDR3 contains 18 residues. V lost 0 bases, J lost 1 base, and 13 bases lay in between. The CDR3 nucleotides are TGCGCCAGCAGCCAAGATCGGGGAGGGGATTCCTATAATTCACCCCTCCACTTT. This sequence encodes CASSQDRGGDSYNSPLHF.